This T cell receptor beta chain was observed in a study of control samples from healthy donors and cancer patients. Some clones are missing from TCRdb's copy, which holds only in-frame ones; the method was immunoSEQ multiplex PCR. Counted here are 100,000 to 150,000 clones, around nine tenths occurring once; the ten biggest clones make up 5.5% to 7%. Germline trimming cut 6 bases from V and 2 bases from J; bases unmatched to any gene: 5. This CDR3 is built from 15 residues. Germline V gene sequence: CDR1 SGHVS, CDR2 FNYEAQ. This receptor was obtained from a man aged 18 to 29 in good health. The chain joins TRBV7-6 to TRBJ1-4; 8 bases are a match to TRBD1. The sequenced material came from blood. The CDR3 coding sequence is TGTGCCAGCAGTGGGACAGGCGCCACTAATGAAAAACTGTTTTTT. Its protein is CASSGTGATNEKLFF.